The clone carrying this T cell receptor (beta chain) was recorded at least ten times. As yet, its antigen is unknown. Template material for amplifying TCR beta CDR3 regions consisted of RNA transcripts. The TCR CDR3 first-round RT-PCR relied on the HTBI primer set. TCRdb re-called the multiplex PCR reads through MiXCR, storing one row per CDR3 protein. Of a few hundred thousand distinct CDR3 sequences in the sample, around 13% were seen once. CDR3 length equals 13 residues. Germline-derived CDR1 and CDR2 are MNHNS and SASEGT. The germline V and J ends were trimmed by 9 bases and 4 bases, with 15 bases remaining between them. The source of the sample is a study of T cells in Graves' hyperthyroidism and ophthalmopathy. Aged 18 to 65, the patients had hyperthyroidism that was newly diagnosed and had lasted under 2 months. Study results and caveats: Blood also contained most expanded thyroid clonotypes above 0.001.

This chain links TRBV6-1 with TRBJ1-2; D gene unclear. This sequence originates from a young woman with Graves' hyperthyroidism. Sequencing input: blood. DNA for the CDR3: TGTGCCAGTAAGCCTGGGGAAGGCTATGGCTACACCTTC. Amino acid sequence: CASKPGEGYGYTF.